The 26 T cell receptor beta chains reported below all come from one sample, sequenced in a study of Ad26.COV2.S vaccination and SARS-CoV-2 variants. Treatment defined: 19 received Ad26.COV2.S at low or high dose, single or two shots; five or six received placebo; per-sample allocation not given. The samples date from day 63 after the first vaccine or placebo injection. The assay was immunoSEQ multiplex PCR, and TCRdb's table has in-frame clones only and misses some. The sample lists about 260,000 clones, roughly 89% seen once, with nearly 3% in the top ten. The starting material was peripheral blood, obtained in a trial of Ad26.COV2.S vaccine versus placebo. The receptors were sampled from a person aged 18 to 59 who received the Ad26.COV2.S COVID-19 vaccine or a placebo.

This clone showed up just a few times. V gene TRBV15 combines with J gene TRBJ2-3, with 9 bases lining up with TRBD2. Germline trimming cut 5 bases from V and 1 base from J; bases unmatched to any gene: 7. The V gene's germline CDR1 is LNHNV and CDR2 YYDKDF (reference sequence). There are 16 residues in the CDR3. CDR3 sequence (DNA): TGTGCCACCAGCGGAGTAGCGGGGGCGGGCACAGATACGCAGTATTTT. Protein product: CATSGVAGAGTDTQYF.

This rearrangement joins TRBV15 to TRBJ2-7; the match to TRBD2 covers 8 bases. The germline gives CDR1 LNHNV, CDR2 YYDKDF (reference sequence). The CDR3 extends over 15 amino acids. V lost 0 bases and J lost 5; bases outside the gene matches: 6. The CDR3 nucleotides read TGTGCCACCAGCAGAGATACTGGGACTAGAAACGAGCAGTACTTC. It codes for CATSRDTGTRNEQYF.

V is TRBV7-8 and J is TRBJ2-1, with 8 bases identical to TRBD2. The CDR3 contains 12 residues. CDR1 SGHVS and CDR2 FQNEAQ come from the germline V gene. V was clipped by 8 bases and J by 7 bases; unmatched bases: 4. CDR3 nucleotide sequence: TGTGCCAGCTTCGGGGGGGCAAATGAGCAGTTCTTC. Its translation: CASFGGANEQFF.

This chain connects TRBV3-1 (or the pseudogene TRBV3-2) to TRBJ2-3; 12 nucleotides align to TRBD1. This CDR3 spans 17 amino acids. The V and J ends lost 3 bases and 1 base, in that order; junction bases with no gene match: 5. CDR1 LGHDT and CDR2 YNNKEL come from the germline V gene (reference sequence). CDR3 nucleotides: TGTGCCAGCAGCCACGGGACAGGGGGCAGGGGCACAGATACGCAGTATTTT. Amino acids: CASSHGTGGRGTDTQYF.

The genes are TRBV9 and TRBJ1-2; 10 positions agree with TRBD1. Trimming cost V 4 bases and J 6 bases; bases outside gene matches: 9. CDR1 and CDR2 from the germline V gene are SGDLS and YYNGEE. This CDR3 has 15 amino acids. The CDR3 here is CASSPVTGGIDGYTF. The CDR3 coding sequence is TGTGCCAGCAGCCCGGTGACAGGGGGCATTGATGGCTACACCTTC.

The chain joins TRBV7-3 to TRBJ2-5, with 7 bases that match TRBD2. This CDR3 has 13 residues. With 4 bases clipped from V and 5 bases from J, the junction kept 4 bases outside the gene matches. Germline CDR1 reads SGHTA; CDR2 reads FQGTGA. The CDR3 DNA follows: TGTGCCAGCAGCTCTGGGGGGGTGGAGACCCAGTACTTC. Translation gives CASSSGGVETQYF.

This sequence joins TRBV7-2 and TRBJ2-3, with TRBD2 as a possible D gene (7 bases). Trimming cost V 1 base and J 4 bases, with 12 bases left between them. Germline assignment: CDR1 SGHTA and CDR2 FQGNSA. The CDR3 is 15 residues long. CDR3 amino acids: CASSLGGGGSDTQYF. Here the CDR3 DNA reads TGTGCCAGCAGCTTAGGGGGGGGCGGGTCAGATACGCAGTATTTT.

This chain links TRBV3-1 (or the pseudogene TRBV3-2) with TRBJ1-6; tentative D call: TRBD1 (5 bases). V was trimmed by 1 base and J by 8 bases, leaving 9 bases between them. The length of the CDR3 is 14 residues. CDR1 and CDR2 (germline): LGHDT, YNNKEL (reference sequence). CDR3 coding DNA: TGTGCCAGCAGCCAAGCTTCAGGGTATTCACCCCTCCACTTT. It translates to CASSQASGYSPLHF.

The rearrangement joins TRBV27 to TRBJ2-1, with 9 bases lining up with TRBD2. Germline loops: CDR1 MNHEY, CDR2 SMNVEV (reference sequence). The V segment lost 2 bases and the J segment 4 bases; nucleotides outside the gene matches: 3. The CDR3 is 15 amino acids. CDR3 DNA: TGTGCCAGCAGTTTAGGAGCGGGAGGATACAATGAGCAGTTCTTC. Translating gives CASSLGAGGYNEQFF.

In this sample, this clone turned up a few times. The chain uses TRBV6-5 and TRBJ1-6; no clear D. CDR3 length: 16 amino acids. Between the trimmed V and J ends, which lost 0 bases and 9 bases, there was a span of 15 bases. The germline CDR1 and CDR2 sequences are MNHEY and SVGAGI. Here the CDR3 DNA reads TGTGCCAGCAGTTACTCGAGCCGGGGTGCGAGTTCACCCCTCCACTTT. Translated, it gives CASSYSSRGASSPLHF.

This chain connects TRBV6-2 or TRBV6-3 to TRBJ1-2; perhaps TRBD1 as D (5 bases). Deletions cut 4 bases from V and 1 base from J, with 7 bases between. The CDR3 spans 13 residues. CDR1 is MNHEY and CDR2 is SVGEGT in the germline V gene. CDR3 sequence: CASSLDSNYGYTF. CDR3 nucleotides: TGTGCCAGCAGTTTAGACAGTAACTATGGCTACACCTTC.

J is TRBJ2-1 and V is TRBV7-9; TRBD2 might be the D (7 bases). Germline V CDR1 and CDR2: SEHNR, FQNEAQ (reference sequence). Trimming pared 4 bases from V and 0 bases from J, leaving 16 bases between. The CDR3 has 17 amino acids. CDR3 loop: CASSSPKGGSSYNEQFF. As DNA, the CDR3 is TGTGCCAGCAGCTCGCCGAAGGGGGGGAGCTCCTACAATGAGCAGTTCTTC.

This chain links TRBV7-2 with TRBJ1-5; possibly TRBD1 for D (5 bases). V gave up 5 bases and J gave up 6 bases, with 11 bases separating them. The CDR3 is 13 residues long. The germline V gene encodes CDR1 SGHTA and CDR2 FQGNSA. This chain's CDR3 is CASSLGRVQPQHF. CDR3 nucleotide sequence: TGTGCCAGCAGCCTAGGCAGGGTTCAGCCCCAGCATTTT.

The chain carries TRBV5-5 and TRBJ1-2; a possible D gene is TRBD1 (6 bases). With 1 base removed from V and 8 bases from J, the gap between germline ends came to 12 bases. The germline gives CDR1 SGHKS, CDR2 YYEKEE (reference sequence). This CDR3 has 13 residues. The CDR3 loop is CASSLSGDAGYTF. The CDR3 nucleotides read TGTGCCAGCAGCTTGTCAGGGGATGCCGGCTACACCTTC.

This rearrangement joins TRBV7-9 to TRBJ2-1, with TRBD1 identical over 11 bases. Germline V CDR1 and CDR2: SEHNR, FQNEAQ (reference sequence). V shed 5 bases and J 6 bases; nucleotides not matched to a gene: 9. This CDR3 is 16 amino acids long. The CDR3 sequence: CASSRPSGTGGNEQFF. CDR3 DNA: TGTGCCAGCAGCCGACCGTCCGGGACAGGGGGCAATGAGCAGTTCTTC.

The J gene is TRBJ1-1, the V gene TRBV6-2 or TRBV6-3; D might be TRBD1 (5 bases). Germline V gene data show CDR1 as MNHEY and CDR2 as SVGEGT. V lost 5 bases, J lost 4 bases, and 17 bases lay in between. The CDR3 contains 15 residues. In DNA, the CDR3 is TGTGCCAGCAGTGACCCCCAGGGCTCCGGCACTGAAGCTTTCTTT. This translates into CASSDPQGSGTEAFF.

This clone came up a few times. The genes are TRBV19 and TRBJ1-1; no reliable D call. V lost 5 bases and J 6 bases, leaving 13 bases between the germline ends. Germline CDR1 LNHDA, CDR2 SQIVND (reference sequence). The CDR3 has 13 amino acids. CDR3 amino acids: CASSSTYWAEAFF. DNA of the CDR3: TGTGCCAGTAGTTCGACATATTGGGCTGAAGCTTTCTTT.

This clone was seen only once. V is TRBV7-2 and J is TRBJ2-1, with a possible D match to TRBD2 (5 bases). V was shortened by 7 bases and J by 0 bases, with 13 bases between the two germline ends. Per germline, CDR1 SGHTA and CDR2 FQGNSA. The CDR3 extends over 15 amino acids. The CDR3 reads CASTYDYPSYNEQFF. CDR3 bases: TGTGCCAGCACCTACGACTATCCCTCCTACAATGAGCAGTTCTTC.

This sequence joins TRBV6-5 and TRBJ2-2, with 7 nucleotides matching TRBD2. CDR1 is MNHEY and CDR2 is SVGAGI in the germline V gene. V gave up 4 bases and J gave up 6 bases; unmatched junction bases: 5. The CDR3 is made up of 14 amino acids. This chain's CDR3 is CASSSKAGAGELFF. The CDR3 DNA reads as TGTGCCAGCAGTTCCAAGGCGGGAGCCGGGGAGCTGTTTTTT.

The rearrangement joins TRBV19 to TRBJ1-2; tentatively, D is TRBD1 (5 bases). The V gene's germline CDR1 is LNHDA and CDR2 SQIVND (reference sequence). The CDR3 is made up of 12 amino acids. V lost 5 bases and J 12 bases, leaving 16 bases between the germline ends. The CDR3 protein is CASSLGVSGNTF. CDR3 bases: TGTGCCAGTAGTCTCGGTGTTTCAGGGAACACCTTC.

The CDR3 loop is CASQAGVNYGYTF. CDR3 nucleotides: TGTGCCAGTCAGGCAGGGGTTAACTATGGCTACACCTTC. This chain links TRBV19 with TRBJ1-2, with a tentative D call TRBD1 (6 bases). The length of the CDR3 is 13 residues. V lost 8 bases and J 1 base, leaving 11 bases between the germline ends. CDR1 is LNHDA, CDR2 SQIVND, per germline (reference sequence).

This chain connects TRBV7-3 to TRBJ2-7, with TRBD1 matching 9 bases. CDR1 and CDR2 (germline): SGHTA, FQGTGA. V gave up 2 bases and J gave up 7 bases; unmatched junction bases: 9. The CDR3 is 15 residues long. The CDR3 reads CASSLPTQGAGEQYV. CDR3 nucleotides: TGTGCCAGCAGCTTACCGACACAGGGGGCTGGGGAGCAGTACGTC.

This chain links TRBV7-2 with TRBJ2-7; D unclear. Germline CDR1 and CDR2: SGHTA and FQGNSA. This CDR3 contains 13 residues. V was clipped by 3 bases and J by 5 bases, with 11 bases between them. The chain's CDR3 is CASSFSSWDEQYV. In DNA, the CDR3 is TGTGCCAGCAGCTTCTCCTCATGGGACGAGCAGTACGTC.

In its sample, this clone was seen once. V usage is TRBV7-3 and J usage is TRBJ2-5; 8 nucleotides agree with TRBD2. Germline V gene lookup returns CDR1 SGHTA and CDR2 FQGTGA. This CDR3 contains 16 residues. The ends lost 2 bases at V and 5 bases at J; junction bases unmatched: 10. The CDR3 bases are TGTGCCAGCAGCTTACAGGGTAGCGGGACCTCGGAGACCCAGTACTTC. Residues: CASSLQGSGTSETQYF.

The chain employs TRBV5-1 and TRBJ2-2; D might be TRBD1 (6 bases). The germline V gene has CDR1 SGHRS and CDR2 YFSETQ. V was pared by 4 bases and J by 5 bases, with 12 bases between. This CDR3 region has 14 residues. CDR3 in amino acids: CASSPGQRTGELFF. DNA of the CDR3: TGCGCCAGCAGCCCAGGACAGAGAACCGGGGAGCTGTTTTTT.

This chain connects TRBV19 to TRBJ2-1; 11 nucleotides agree with TRBD2. The CDR3 length is 19 residues. J gave up 0 bases and V 4 bases, and 11 bases lay outside the gene matches. The germline V gene encodes CDR1 LNHDA and CDR2 SQIVND (reference sequence). CDR3 bases: TGTGCCAGTAGTACGTACTTAGCGGGAGGGCCGAGCTCCTACAATGAGCAGTTCTTC. Amino acids: CASSTYLAGGPSSYNEQFF. The variable domain in full, with the rest retrieved from reference TRBV19 and TRBJ2-1, is DGGITQSPKYLFRKEGQNVTLSCEQNLNHDAMYWYRQDPGQGLRLIYYSQIVNDFQKGDIAEGYSVSREKKESFPLTVTSAQKNPTAFYLCASSTYLAGGPSSYNEQFFGPGTRLTVL.